Sequencing of this T cell receptor (beta chain) was carried out in a study of blood T cell repertoires in COVID-19. Across the whole study: The United States, Italy and Spain were the sources of the acute and convalescent COVID-19 samples.

The method was immunoSEQ multiplex PCR; TCRdb's version includes in-frame clones alone and lacks a portion of them. The profile shows roughly 100,000 clones, under 90% of them singletons. Material: peripheral blood. The origin of this receptor is a man of 80 years or more with acute or convalescent COVID-19.

The CDR3 DNA reads as TGTGCCAGCAGTGAGGGGCTCCATGGCTACACCTTC. It codes for CASSEGLHGYTF. The rearrangement uses TRBV2 and TRBJ1-2; D is perhaps TRBD1 (5 bases). The CDR3 has 12 amino acids. CDR1 is SNHLY, CDR2 FYNNEI, per germline. V shed 3 bases and J shed 6 bases, with 8 bases lying between them.